The 23 T cell receptor beta chains given below trace back to one sample, sequenced in a study of T cell changes during pregnancy in multiple sclerosis. The repertoire was sequenced with immunoSEQ multiplex PCR; TCRdb's copy has only in-frame clones and lacks some. The sample contains tens of thousands of clones, roughly 90% of which appear only once. The sample in question was peripheral blood, obtained in the third trimester of pregnancy. Receptors originate from a female donor in good health, enrolled as a control in a pregnancy study.

This clone has a handful of counts. The chain joins TRBV19 to TRBJ2-1, with D unresolved. The CDR3 runs to 12 residues. Trimming removed 9 bases at V and 7 bases at J, with 13 bases between. The germline gives CDR1 LNHDA, CDR2 SQIVND (reference sequence). CDR3 region: CASARVGNEQFF. For the CDR3, the DNA is TGTGCCAGCGCTCGGGTAGGAAATGAGCAGTTCTTC. The full variable domain, in which reference TRBV19 and TRBJ2-1 provide the parts outside the CDR3, is DGGITQSPKYLFRKEGQNVTLSCEQNLNHDAMYWYRQDPGQGLRLIYYSQIVNDFQKGDIAEGYSVSREKKESFPLTVTSAQKNPTAFYLCASARVGNEQFFGPGTRLTVL.

The chain couples TRBV7-9 to TRBJ1-3; D unresolved. The CDR3 extends over 16 amino acids. The germline CDR1 and CDR2 sequences are SEHNR and FQNEAQ (reference sequence). Trimming stripped 5 bases from V and 0 bases from J, with 14 bases between. The CDR3 reads CASSPAGFISGNTIYF. CDR3 coding DNA: TGTGCCAGCAGCCCCGCGGGGTTTATCTCTGGAAACACCATATATTTT. Variable domain in full (rest from reference TRBV7-9 and TRBJ1-3): DTGVSQNPRHKITKRGQNVTFRCDPISEHNRLYWYRQTLGQGPEFLTYFQNEAQLEKSRLLSDRFSAERPKGSFSTLEIQRTEQGDSAMYLCASSPAGFISGNTIYFGEGSWLTVV.

V is TRBV6-4 and J is TRBJ1-2; D not resolved. Germline CDR1 MRHNA, CDR2 SNTAGT. V dropped 4 bases and J dropped 14 bases, with 29 bases sitting between them. The CDR3 is 16 amino acids. CDR3 nucleotide sequence: TGTGCCAGCAGTGGGGATAGGGAATGGAATCCCTATGACTATACCTTC. Translation gives CASSGDREWNPYDYTF.

The gene calls are TRBV19 and TRBJ1-2; no clear D gene. Trimming removed 0 bases from V and 1 base from J, with 15 bases in between. The CDR3 is made up of 17 amino acids. The germline V gene has CDR1 LNHDA and CDR2 SQIVND (reference sequence). DNA of the CDR3: TGTGCCAGTAGTATAGAGGCGGCCTCTAATATTAACTATGGCTACACCTTC. Translated, it gives CASSIEAASNINYGYTF.

The chain combines TRBV28 with TRBJ1-4, with 7 bases identical to TRBD1. Germline assignment: CDR1 MDHEN and CDR2 SYDVKM. This CDR3 region has 14 residues. The J segment lost 4 bases and the V segment lost 6 bases, leaving 5 bases of the junction unmatched. CDR3 residues: CASSSGQNNEKLFF. In DNA, the CDR3 is TGTGCCAGCAGCTCGGGACAGAATAATGAAAAACTGTTTTTT.

The V and J genes are TRBV19 and TRBJ1-1; D ambiguous. The CDR3 runs 13 residues. Trimming took 7 bases from V and 1 from J, leaving 10 bases between them. Germline loops: CDR1 LNHDA, CDR2 SQIVND (reference sequence). CDR3 coding DNA: TGTGCCAGTAATCGCGGCCGGAACACTGAAGCTTTCTTT. It codes for CASNRGRNTEAFF.

This chain joins TRBV7-2 and TRBJ2-7; 8 bases map to TRBD2. V lost 5 bases and J lost 2; bases outside the gene matches: 5. Germline V gene sequence: CDR1 SGHTA, CDR2 FQGNSA. CDR3 length equals 14 residues. This CDR3 reads CASSLPGLAYEQYF. Written as DNA, the CDR3 is TGTGCCAGCAGCCTTCCGGGACTAGCCTACGAGCAGTACTTC.

This clone was counted only a few times. V usage is TRBV21-1 and J usage is TRBJ1-1; the listed D gene, TRBD1, was not tested against the DNA. TRBV21-1 is described as a pseudogene. This CDR3 contains 15 residues. The CDR3 reads CASSVGQAPNTEAFF. CDR3 in DNA: TGTGCCAGCAGCGTCGGACAGGCTCCGAACACTGAAGCTTTCTTT.

V gene TRBV6-5 combines with J gene TRBJ1-2; the match to TRBD1 covers 7 bases. The CDR3 is 16 residues long. In germline, CDR1 is MNHEY, CDR2 SVGAGI. With 2 bases clipped from V and 3 bases from J, the junction kept 9 bases outside the gene matches. The chain's CDR3 is CASSYRALQGHYGYTF. For the CDR3, the DNA is TGTGCCAGCAGTTACCGGGCCCTACAGGGGCACTATGGCTACACCTTC.

The genes are TRBV7-2 and TRBJ1-3; D remains unclear. The CDR3 covers 13 residues. The germline V gene encodes CDR1 SGHTA and CDR2 FQGNSA. V was cut by 4 bases and J by 4 bases, with 8 bases left in between. The CDR3 nucleotides are TGTGCCAGCAGCTCCAGTTCGGGAAACACCATATATTTT. This translates into CASSSSSGNTIYF. The full variable domain, with the rest looked up from reference TRBV7-2 and TRBJ1-3, is GAGVSQSPSNKVTEKGKDVELRCDPISGHTALYWYRQSLGQGLEFLIYFQGNSAPDKSGLPSDRFSAERTGGSVSTLTIQRTQQEDSAVYLCASSSSSGNTIYFGEGSWLTVV.

This clone was seen once. CDR3 sequence reads: CASSENVYEQFF. The CDR3 coding sequence is TGTGCCAGCAGTGAAAATGTCTATGAGCAGTTCTTC. The V and J genes are TRBV6-1 and TRBJ2-1; D is ambiguous. The CDR3 covers 12 residues. Trimming stripped 2 bases from V and 8 bases from J, with 7 bases between. From germline, CDR1 is MNHNS and CDR2 SASEGT.

This clone was observed once. J is TRBJ1-4 and V is TRBV19, with unresolved D. The CDR3 totals 13 residues. Germline assignment: CDR1 LNHDA and CDR2 SQIVND (reference sequence). Trimming stripped 7 bases from V and 5 bases from J, with 11 bases between. The CDR3 sequence is CASKPGGNEKLFF. Written as DNA, the CDR3 is TGTGCCAGTAAGCCCGGCGGCAATGAAAAACTGTTTTTT.

The chain carries TRBV7-9 and TRBJ1-2, with TRBD1 matching 7 bases. Germline CDR1 SEHNR, CDR2 FQNEAQ (reference sequence). The CDR3 is made up of 14 amino acids. With V trimmed by 5 bases and J by 4 bases, 7 bases remained unmatched. CDR3 loop: CASSPYQGGYGYTF. CDR3 nucleotides: TGTGCCAGCAGCCCCTACCAGGGGGGCTATGGCTACACCTTC.

For this clone: Different DNA sequences within this sample yield the same CDR3. The chain couples TRBV6-6 to TRBJ2-1; 10 bases fit TRBD1. The CDR3 runs to 14 residues. CDR1 is MNHNY, CDR2 SVGAGI, per germline (reference sequence). Trimming cost V 6 bases and J 3 bases; bases outside gene matches: 2. The CDR3 DNA reads as TGTGCCAGCAGCCGGGACAGGGGCTACAATGAGCAGTTCTTC. Translating gives CASSRDRGYNEQFF.

The chain couples TRBV4-3 to TRBJ1-2; the D is unclear. V shed 0 bases and J shed 2 bases, with 10 bases lying between them. Germline CDR1 is LGHNA and CDR2 is YSLEER. CDR3 length equals 15 residues. The CDR3 reads CASSQDGDGNYGYTF. The CDR3 nucleotides read TGCGCCAGCAGCCAAGACGGAGACGGCAACTATGGCTACACCTTC.

The rearrangement links TRBV7-3 to TRBJ2-5; TRBD1 aligns across 7 bases. The CDR3 loop spans 14 amino acids. Germline CDR1 SGHTA, CDR2 FQGTGA. V was clipped by 5 bases and J by 1 base; unmatched bases: 4. CDR3 sequence (DNA): TGTGCCAGCAGCATGACAGGGATCCAAGAGACCCAGTACTTC. Translated, it gives CASSMTGIQETQYF.

The CDR3 DNA is TGTGCCAGCAGCATAAGGGGACTAGGGGATGAGCAGTTCTTC. Its translation is CASSIRGLGDEQFF. The V call is TRBV11-3, the J call TRBJ2-1, with 8 bases lining up with TRBD2. Germline CDR1 and CDR2: SGHNT and YENEEA. V lost 5 bases to trimming and J lost 8 bases; unmatched junction nucleotides: 8. CDR3 length: 14 amino acids. The complete variable domain, with remaining parts taken from reference TRBV11-3 and TRBJ2-1, reads EAGVVQSPRYKIIEKKQPVAFWCNPISGHNTLYWYLQNLGQGPELLIRYENEEAVDDSQLPKDRFSAERLKGVDSTLKIQPAELGDSAVYLCASSIRGLGDEQFFGPGTRLTVL.

V gene TRBV9 combines with J gene TRBJ2-3; 10 nucleotides align to TRBD2. The J segment lost 3 bases and the V segment lost 4 bases, leaving 2 bases of the junction unmatched. The CDR3 length is 14 residues. Germline-derived CDR1 and CDR2 are SGDLS and YYNGEE. CDR3 coding DNA: TGTGCCAGCAGCTTTAGCGGGAGGACAGATACGCAGTATTTT. Translated, it gives CASSFSGRTDTQYF.

This clone has just one count. The chain uses TRBV28 and TRBJ2-5; D gene uncertain. CDR1 and CDR2 from the germline V gene are MDHEN and SYDVKM. The CDR3 runs 14 residues. Trimming removed 5 bases from V and 6 bases from J, with 16 bases in between. Here the CDR3 reads CASSDTTTLQTQYF. The CDR3 DNA is TGTGCCAGCAGTGATACTACAACCCTACAGACCCAGTACTTC. Combining the CDR3 with reference TRBV28 and TRBJ2-5 gives the whole variable domain DVKVTQSSRYLVKRTGEKVFLECVQDMDHENMFWYRQDPGLGLRLIYFSYDVKMKEKGDIPEGYSVSREKKERFSLILESASTNQTSMYLCASSDTTTLQTQYFGPGTRLLVL.

The genes are TRBV5-1 and TRBJ2-5; D might be TRBD2 (6 bases). V lost 6 bases and J lost 4, with 16 bases in between. The germline V gene has CDR1 SGHRS and CDR2 YFSETQ. The CDR3 loop spans 14 amino acids. The DNA of the CDR3 is TGCGCCAGCAAACTTTGGAGGAGGGCAGAGACCCAGTACTTC. As protein: CASKLWRRAETQYF.

The V call is TRBV5-1, the J call TRBJ1-3; D is possibly TRBD1 (6 bases). The germline V gene encodes CDR1 SGHRS and CDR2 YFSETQ. CDR3 size: 14 residues. V was pared by 2 bases and J by 3 bases, with 9 bases between. The CDR3 nucleotides read TGCGCCAGCAGCTTCACAGGGATTGGAAACACCATATATTTT. It yields the protein CASSFTGIGNTIYF.

The J gene is TRBJ1-2, the V gene TRBV6-6; a weak D match, TRBD1 (6 bases). Trimming stripped 7 bases from V and 9 bases from J, with 21 bases between. This CDR3 spans 14 amino acids. From germline, CDR1 is MNHNY and CDR2 SVGAGI (reference sequence). CDR3 DNA sequence: TGTGCCAGCAATACTCAGGATAACACAGGGAGCTACACCTTC. Translation gives CASNTQDNTGSYTF.

The genes are TRBV11-2 and TRBJ2-1, with 9 bases identical to TRBD1. The CDR3 is made up of 16 amino acids. J gave up 8 bases and V 3 bases, and 11 bases lay outside the gene matches. Per germline, CDR1 SGHAT and CDR2 FQNNGV. CDR3 in DNA: TGTGCCAGCAGCTTCGCGACGGGACAGGGTCGCCATGAGCAGTTCTTC. This sequence encodes CASSFATGQGRHEQFF.